This T cell receptor beta chain is from a study of blood T cells in healthy people across ages. Study-level points and caveats: Roughly linear age-related decline in beta diversity appeared, significant by age 40.

Aged roughly 6 to 100, donors were systemically healthy Caucasians from Russia. Germline V gene sequence: CDR1 MNHNY, CDR2 SVGAGI (reference sequence). V lost 2 bases and J lost 3, with 13 bases in between. The CDR3 length is 16 residues. PCR was performed a second time for about 6 to 11 cycles using a sample-barcoded 5' primer and a J-beta primer mix. Through a template-switch adaptor with 12 random nucleotides, each cDNA molecule received a tag. TCRdb called the 5' RACE reads again in MiXCR, with one record for every CDR3 protein. The sample has around 750,000 distinct CDR3 sequences, less than 70% seen once. Remarks on this clonotype: The antigen remains undetermined.

This clonotype originated in a man older than 75 in good health. The chain links TRBV6-6 to TRBJ2-2, with D possibly being TRBD2 (6 bases). Sequenced material: blood. CDR3 coding DNA: TGTGCCAGCAGTTACCCTGTCGGAGGGGACACCGGGGAGCTGTTTTTT. It encodes CASSYPVGGDTGELFF.